This T cell receptor (beta chain) comes out of a study of OX40 agonist ivuxolimab in advanced cancers. Across the study: The treatment was a fully human IgG2 OX40 agonist, ivuxolimab. Every 2 weeks, patients received ivuxolimab intravenously, dosed at 0.01 to 10 mg/kg.

Study-level findings and limits: At 0.1 to 3.0 mg/kg, clonal expansion of CD4+ and CD8+ blood T cells had occurred by week 6.

The assay was immunoSEQ multiplex PCR, and TCRdb's table has in-frame clones only and misses some. This sample has around 26,000 clones, with roughly 85% found just once. As regards this clone: Its target is unknown.

V was pared by 6 bases and J by 5 bases, with 9 bases of the junction left unmatched. This CDR3 is built from 15 residues. Germline V CDR1 and CDR2: LNHNV, YYDKDF (reference sequence). The chain employs TRBV15 and TRBJ2-3; 9 bases match TRBD2. The specimen comprised CD4+ or CD8+ T cells sorted from blood, sampled in a trial of the OX40 agonist ivuxolimab. This TCR was recovered from an adult with an advanced solid tumor such as melanoma, head and neck, liver or kidney cancer. CDR3 DNA: TGTGCCACCAGTGCCGAGCGGGGGGCAGTAGATACGCAGTATTTT. Amino acids: CATSAERGAVDTQYF.